This TCR beta chain was sequenced during a study of CD4 T cells in relation to SARS-CoV-2 and coronaviruses. Overall study context: Crossreactive spike epitopes shared across donors were mapped to their HLA restriction. Study-wide results and limits: Roughly 65% of donors had memory CD4+ clonotypes crossrecognizing SARS-CoV-2 and common cold coronavirus spike. Each donor contributed either pre-pandemic or post-infection samples, not both.

V lost 3 bases and J 3 bases, leaving 9 bases between the germline ends. The CDR3 totals 13 residues. Germline V gene sequence: CDR1 LNHNV, CDR2 YYDKDF (reference sequence). Notes on this clone: The antigen is not known.

CD4+ T cells from unexposed donors were obtained before the COVID-19 pandemic (2011-2018). Deep TCR-beta sequencing used DNA from uncultured naive and memory CD4+ T cells. The method was immunoSEQ multiplex PCR; TCRdb's version includes in-frame clones alone and lacks a portion of them. The table records 55,000 to 70,000 clones, approximately 93% of them present only once. The source material was naive CD4+ T cells from PBMCs. Subset specified: naive CD4+ T cells isolated by negative enrichment. The chain has TRBV15 and TRBJ2-7; TRBD2 is a possible D gene (5 bases). The TCR originated in a human donor in good health. The CDR3 nucleotides read TGTGCCACCAGCAGGGAGGTAAACTACGAGCAGTACTTC. It translates to CATSREVNYEQYF. Complete variable domain (other parts from reference TRBV15 and TRBJ2-7): DAMVIQNPRYQVTQFGKPVTLSCSQTLNHNVMYWYQQKSSQAPKLLFHYYDKDFNNEADTPDNFQSRRPNTSFCFLDIRSPGLGDTAMYLCATSREVNYEQYFGPGTRLTVT.